This T cell receptor beta chain was obtained from a study of T-cell memory formation after mild COVID-19. At least ten counts were recorded for this clonotype. The CDR3 is 14 residues long. Between the trimmed V and J ends, which lost 1 base and 5 bases, there was a span of 11 bases. Germline V CDR1 and CDR2: LGHNA, YSLEER. TCRdb used MiXCR to reprocess the 5' RACE reads, holding one entry per CDR3 protein. The sample records around 200,000 distinct CDR3 sequences, roughly a tenth being singletons. Sequencing used PBMCs or a T cell subset sorted from them (not recorded which). This TCR was recovered from a man aged 18 to 30 who had mild COVID-19 (a few samples of this study predate the infection). Cell type and time point are not known. The chain recombines TRBV4-3 with TRBJ2-5; D is possibly TRBD1 or TRBD2 (5 bases each). CDR3 sequence (DNA): TGCGCCAGCAGCCAAGGTGGGGGTCGGGAGACCCAGTACTTC. Amino acids: CASSQGGGRETQYF.